This T cell receptor beta chain was sequenced during a study of type 1 and type 2 diabetes patients. Looking at the study overall: The cohort mixed type 1 diabetes, type 2 diabetes and nondiabetic donors. A total of approximately 20,000,000 paired-end reads came from the whole study. Study-level results: Type 2 diabetes and control samples shared highly correlated V and J usage, averaging around 0.97.

PCR was run on genomic DNA. The TCR beta CDR3 region was amplified using 30 forward and 13 reverse primers. TCRdb re-called the multiplex PCR reads with MiXCR, one entry per CDR3 protein. The data show about 290,000 distinct CDR3 sequences, around 50% seen once. Unmatched junction bases numbered 5, after V lost 6 bases and J lost 4 bases. Per germline, CDR1 SQVTM and CDR2 ANQGSEA. This CDR3 contains 13 residues. To note about this clonotype: Its antigen is currently unknown.

The material sequenced was peripheral blood mononuclear cells (PBMCs). V usage is TRBV29-1 and J usage is TRBJ2-2, with 7 positions matching TRBD2. The TCR originated in a man in his late teens or twenties with type 2 diabetes. The CDR3 DNA follows: TGCAGCGTCACGACGGGGGGCACCGGGGAGCTGTTTTTT. Translation gives CSVTTGGTGELFF.